Listed here is a single T cell receptor beta chain. The germline V and J ends were trimmed by 0 bases and 8 bases, with 14 bases remaining between them. The CDR3 extends over 14 amino acids. Germline V gene sequence: CDR1 SGHRS, CDR2 YFSETQ. Using immunoSEQ multiplex PCR, the repertoire was profiled, and TCRdb retains in-frame clones only, with some absent. The data contain approximately 79,000 clones, around 93% of them seen just once; the ten biggest clones take up 0.75%. These data originate in a study of T cell changes during pregnancy in multiple sclerosis. Here the sequenced sample was peripheral blood, taken in the second trimester of pregnancy. The rearrangement uses TRBV5-1 and TRBJ1-2; no firm D call. This receptor was obtained from a female donor in good health, enrolled as a control in a pregnancy study. The CDR3 nucleotides read TGCGCCAGCAGCTTGGATCACTCGATGGGCGGCTACACCTTC. As protein: CASSLDHSMGGYTF.